One and the same sample provided the 15 T cell receptor beta chains below, sequenced in a study of OX40 agonist ivuxolimab in advanced cancers. Clones were sequenced by immunoSEQ multiplex PCR, and TCRdb holds only the in-frame ones, with some missing. The data hold about 58,000 clones, with 70% to 90% observed a single time. The sequencing used CD4+ or CD8+ T cells sorted from blood, collected in a trial of the OX40 agonist ivuxolimab. Receptors were obtained from an adult with an advanced solid tumor such as melanoma, head and neck, liver or kidney cancer.

This clone showed up just once. The sample has other DNA sequences that encode this CDR3 too. This chain joins TRBV7-3 and TRBJ2-3; TRBD2 aligns across 11 bases. Losses at the gene ends were 4 bases for V and 4 bases for J; bases not matched to a gene: 1. In germline, CDR1 is SGHTA, CDR2 FQGTGA. CDR3 length equals 14 residues. The CDR3 bases are TGTGCCAGCAGCTATAGCGGGGGGGCAGATACGCAGTATTTT. Translation gives CASSYSGGADTQYF.

V usage is TRBV5-1 and J usage is TRBJ2-1; 10 bases agree with TRBD2. The CDR3 sequence is 11 residues long. With 7 bases clipped from V and 13 bases from J, the junction kept 5 bases outside the gene matches. Germline V gives CDR1 SGHRS, CDR2 YFSETQ. The CDR3 nucleotides are TGCGCCAGCTTTCTAGCGGGGGTTCAGTTCTTC. This sequence encodes CASFLAGVQFF.

As for this clone: At one end the junction does not follow the germline gene, possibly because of a read error. This chain links TRBV7-7 with TRBJ2-5, with 7 nucleotides matching TRBD1. Germline V CDR1 and CDR2: SSHAT, FNYEAQ (reference sequence). This CDR3 contains 16 residues. The CDR3 loop reads CASSPGTASLQETQYF. The CDR3 DNA sequence: TGTGCTAGCAGCCCGGGGACAGCTTCCCTCCAAGAGACCCAGTACTTC.

Only one count was recorded for this clone. This chain joins TRBV28 and TRBJ1-3; D is uncertain. The length of the CDR3 is 15 residues. Trimming took off 7 bases at V and 4 bases at J, with 17 bases between the two ends. The V gene's germline CDR1 is MDHEN and CDR2 SYDVKM. CDR3 loop: CASTPGPTWGNTIYF. For the CDR3, the DNA is TGTGCCAGCACCCCCGGGCCCACTTGGGGAAACACCATATATTTT.

This chain uses TRBV6-1 with TRBJ2-1; possible D gene TRBD2, 5 bases. The CDR3 sequence is 14 residues long. The V gene lost 2 bases and the J gene lost 9 bases, with 14 bases spanning the gap. The germline V gene encodes CDR1 MNHNS and CDR2 SASEGT. DNA of the CDR3: TGTGCCAGCAGTGAATGGGGTGGGCGGGCTGAGCAGTTCTTC. Translated, it gives CASSEWGGRAEQFF.

This clone was seen only a few times. The chain couples TRBV25-1 to TRBJ2-4; weak D call: TRBD1 (5 bases). The germline V gene encodes CDR1 MGHDK and CDR2 SYGVNS. V lost 3 bases and J lost 7, with 13 bases in between. The length of the CDR3 is 14 residues. CDR3 nucleotides: TGTGCCAGCAGTGAGACTGGACAAGGGAACATTCAGTACTTC. This encodes CASSETGQGNIQYF. Looking up the rest from reference TRBV25-1 and TRBJ2-4 gives the full variable domain: EADIYQTPRYLVIGTGKKITLECSQTMGHDKMYWYQQDPGMELHLIHYSYGVNSTEKGDLSSESTVSRIRTEHFPLTLESARPSHTSQYLCASSETGQGNIQYFGAGTRLSVL.

The chain joins TRBV5-4 to TRBJ1-2; TRBD1 might be the D (6 bases). The ends were cut back, 3 bases at V and 4 bases at J, with 22 bases in the middle. Germline V gene data show CDR1 as SGHNT and CDR2 as YYREEE (reference sequence). The CDR3 sequence is 17 residues long. The CDR3 is CASSSTHIRRGPYGYTF. DNA for the CDR3: TGTGCCAGCAGCTCAACCCACATACGCAGGGGCCCCTATGGCTACACCTTC.

The V gene is TRBV7-8, the J gene TRBJ1-1; no reliable D call. The V gene lost 1 base and the J gene lost 0 bases, with 6 bases spanning the gap. The CDR3 runs to 14 residues. Per germline, CDR1 SGHVS and CDR2 FQNEAQ. The CDR3 region is CASSLGQMNTEAFF. In DNA, the CDR3 is TGTGCCAGCAGCTTAGGGCAGATGAACACTGAAGCTTTCTTT.

The chain combines TRBV29-1 with TRBJ1-3; no reliable D call. The CDR3 has 12 amino acids. The V gene lost 4 bases and the J gene lost 8 bases, with 12 bases spanning the gap. Germline values: CDR1 SQVTM, CDR2 ANQGSEA. Here the CDR3 DNA reads TGCAGCGTTGTGTTGCAGGAACACACCATATATTTT. Protein sequence: CSVVLQEHTIYF. Full variable domain (remainder filled in from reference TRBV29-1 and TRBJ1-3): SAVISQKPSRDICQRGTSLTIQCQVDSQVTMMFWYRQQPGQSLTLIATANQGSEATYESGFVIDKFPISRPNLTFSTLTVSNMSPEDSSIYLCSVVLQEHTIYFGEGSWLTVV.

This clone was detected a few times. The chain recombines TRBV14 with TRBJ1-1, with 7 bases fitting TRBD1. Germline CDR1 is SGHDN and CDR2 is FVKESK. After removal of 4 bases from V and 12 bases from J, the junction contained 11 bases not matched to a gene. This CDR3 spans 13 amino acids. In nucleotides, the CDR3 is TGTGCCAGCAGCCCTAACAGGGGTATTAGAACTTTCTTT. This encodes CASSPNRGIRTFF.

The chain uses TRBV4-1 and TRBJ2-7; TRBD1 agrees at 7 bases. The CDR3 is 16 residues long. From germline, CDR1 is MGHRA and CDR2 YSYEKL. J gave up 3 bases and V 4 bases, and 12 bases lay outside the gene matches. The CDR3 coding sequence is TGCGCCAGCAGCCCGAGAGAGCCGGGACAGCTCTACGAGCAGTACTTC. Encoded protein: CASSPREPGQLYEQYF.

The CDR3 DNA sequence: TGCGCCAGCAGCCCGGGGGGGACAGGTGATAATTCACCCCTCCACTTT. As protein: CASSPGGTGDNSPLHF. This chain uses TRBV5-1 with TRBJ1-6; 8 bases are a match to TRBD1. The CDR3 totals 16 residues. Germline CDR1 is SGHRS and CDR2 is YFSETQ. After removal of 4 bases from V and 5 bases from J, the junction contained 8 bases not matched to a gene.

The chain recombines TRBV7-9 with TRBJ1-1; no firm D call. Trimming stripped 2 bases from V and 1 base from J, with 2 bases between. Germline CDR1 is SEHNR and CDR2 is FQNEAQ (reference sequence). The CDR3 totals 12 residues. The DNA for the CDR3 is TGTGCCAGCAGCTTAACGAACACTGAAGCTTTCTTT. Translated, it gives CASSLTNTEAFF. The full variable domain, its missing parts supplied by reference TRBV7-9 and TRBJ1-1, is DTGVSQNPRHKITKRGQNVTFRCDPISEHNRLYWYRQTLGQGPEFLTYFQNEAQLEKSRLLSDRFSAERPKGSFSTLEIQRTEQGDSAMYLCASSLTNTEAFFGQGTRLTVV.

This chain connects TRBV6-1 to TRBJ1-3; D is uncertain. The germline V gene encodes CDR1 MNHNS and CDR2 SASEGT. The V gene lost 7 bases and the J gene lost 2 bases, with 3 bases spanning the gap. There are 11 residues in the CDR3. As DNA, the CDR3 is TGTGCCAGCATGACTGGAAACACCATATATTTT. As protein: CASMTGNTIYF.

V is TRBV5-1 and J is TRBJ2-3; D possibly corresponds to TRBD2 (6 bases). Trimming stripped 6 bases from V and 3 bases from J, with 14 bases between. The CDR3 is 14 residues long. Germline loops: CDR1 SGHRS, CDR2 YFSETQ. The chain's CDR3 is CASTSGGRTDTQYF. CDR3 bases: TGCGCCAGCACATCCGGGGGAAGGACAGATACGCAGTATTTT.